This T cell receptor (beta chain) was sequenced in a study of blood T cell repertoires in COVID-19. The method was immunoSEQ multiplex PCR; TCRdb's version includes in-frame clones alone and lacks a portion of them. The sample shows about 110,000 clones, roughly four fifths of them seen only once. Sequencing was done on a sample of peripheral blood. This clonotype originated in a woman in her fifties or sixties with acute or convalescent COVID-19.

CDR3 coding DNA: TGTGCCAGCAGCATTGGGACACCCAGGAATTCACCCCTCCACTTT. This encodes CASSIGTPRNSPLHF. The chain joins TRBV7-6 to TRBJ1-6; D is perhaps TRBD1 (6 bases). Germline V gene data show CDR1 as SGHVS and CDR2 as FNYEAQ. The CDR3 contains 15 residues. V lost 5 bases to trimming and J lost 7 bases, with 15 bases between them.